The sequence of this TCR beta chain was determined in a study of shared clonotypes between healthy human individuals. A CD45RA+ naive subset and a CD45RA-negative memory subset were split from CD4+ cells. The CDR3 contains 16 residues. From germline, CDR1 is MNHEY and CDR2 SMNVEV (reference sequence). The V end was cut by 2 bases, the J end by 1 base, with 14 bases between. Generated by immunoSEQ multiplex PCR, the TCRdb table keeps only in-frame clones and is missing some. The sample records some 500,000 clones, about 96% being singletons. Sequencing was carried out using naive CD4+ T cells sorted from blood. Regarding subset: CD45RA+ positively selected. This TCR was recovered from a young woman in good health. J is TRBJ1-1 and V is TRBV27; maybe TRBD1 (5 bases). CDR3 loop: CASSLRQPRANTEAFF. For the CDR3, the DNA is TGTGCCAGCAGTTTAAGGCAGCCCAGGGCGAACACTGAAGCTTTCTTT.